Reported below is one TCR beta chain. CDR3 length equals 14 residues. Per germline, CDR1 SGHTA and CDR2 FQGNSA. V shed 2 bases and J shed 4 bases, with 10 bases lying between them. The sample is drawn from a study of blood T cell repertoires in COVID-19. Sequencing was performed with immunoSEQ multiplex PCR; in TCRdb, only in-frame clones are kept and a portion is missing. The profile covers under 110,000 clones, with around 85% appearing a single time and around 1.9% taken by the ten largest. The receptor comes from a woman in her seventies with active or convalescent COVID-19. This chain connects TRBV7-2 to TRBJ2-3, with no clear D. The material sequenced was peripheral blood. CDR3 sequence: CASSLLGYPDTQYF. The CDR3 DNA reads TGTGCCAGCAGCTTACTGGGCTACCCAGATACGCAGTATTTT. Full variable domain (remainder filled in from reference TRBV7-2 and TRBJ2-3): GAGVSQSPSNKVTEKGKDVELRCDPISGHTALYWYRQSLGQGLEFLIYFQGNSAPDKSGLPSDRFSAERTGGSVSTLTIQRTQQEDSAVYLCASSLLGYPDTQYFGPGTRLTVL.